A selection of T cell receptor beta chains follows, all from one sample in a study of blood T cell repertoires in COVID-19. Libraries were prepared by immunoSEQ multiplex PCR; TCRdb keeps only in-frame clonotypes and omits some of them. Altogether about 50,000 clones are present, more than 75% being singletons, with the ten largest covering 12% to 15%. The sequenced sample consisted of peripheral blood. These receptors were taken from a man aged 65 to 79 with acute or convalescent COVID-19. CDR3s include the opening cysteine and the closing phenylalanine or tryptophan. D genes are given only for firm matches. Not every row has a clone size; where given, it reads once, few, many or a size class.

D gene: NA
J gene: TRBJ1-6
V gene: TRBV5-4
clone size: NA
CDR3 DNA: TGTGCCAGCAGCTTCGGTTATCAGGGCAATTCACCCCTCCACTTT
CDR3 protein: CASSFGYQGNSPLHF

D gene: TRBD1
J gene: TRBJ2-3
V gene: TRBV7-2
clone size: NA
CDR3 DNA: TGTGCCAGCAGCGGGACAGTCTTCCCCCATACGCAGTATTTT
CDR3 protein: CASSGTVFPHTQYF

D gene: TRBD1
J gene: TRBJ1-1
V gene: TRBV2
clone size: NA
CDR3 DNA: TGTGCCAGCAGCGGACAGGGGATCTTGAACACTGAAGCTTTCTTT
CDR3 protein: CASSGQGILNTEAFF

D gene: TRBD2
J gene: TRBJ2-2
V gene: TRBV27
clone size: NA
CDR3 DNA: TGTGCCAGCAGGGTGACTAGCGACACCGGGGAGCTGTTTTTT
CDR3 protein: CASRVTSDTGELFF

D gene: NA
J gene: TRBJ2-1
V gene: TRBV2
clone size: NA
CDR3 DNA: TGTGCCAGCAGTGAAGCTTGGCAGACAGCCTACAATGAGCAGTTCTTC
CDR3 protein: CASSEAWQTAYNEQFF

D gene: NA
J gene: TRBJ1-5
V gene: TRBV19
clone size: NA
CDR3 DNA: TGTGCCAGTATAGGGAGACGAGGCAATCAGCCCCAGCATTTT
CDR3 protein: CASIGRRGNQPQHF

D gene: NA
J gene: TRBJ1-1
V gene: TRBV7-2
clone size: NA
CDR3 DNA: TGTGCCAGCAGCTCTGGGTGGGCATCTGAAGCTTTCTTT
CDR3 protein: CASSSGWASEAFF

D gene: NA
J gene: TRBJ2-7
V gene: TRBV18
clone size: NA
CDR3 DNA: TGTGCCAGCTCACACGGGTCCGGGGGTGAGCAGTACTTC
CDR3 protein: CASSHGSGGEQYF

D gene: NA
J gene: TRBJ1-4
V gene: TRBV5-3
clone size: few
CDR3 DNA: TGTGCCAGAAGCTCGGTTCTTCGGGGGCTGTTTTTT
CDR3 protein: CARSSVLRGLFF

D gene: TRBD1
J gene: TRBJ1-2
V gene: TRBV15
clone size: NA
CDR3 DNA: TGTGCCACCAGCAGAGATTATGAGACAGGGGGTTTTGGCTACACCTTC
CDR3 protein: CATSRDYETGGFGYTF

D gene: NA
J gene: TRBJ2-2
V gene: TRBV30
clone size: NA
CDR3 DNA: TGTGCCTGGAGTGTGGGCGGGAAGGTCACCGGGGAGCTGTTTTTT
CDR3 protein: CAWSVGGKVTGELFF

D gene: TRBD1
J gene: TRBJ1-5
V gene: TRBV18
clone size: NA
CDR3 DNA: TGTGCCAGCTCACCCTCAGGGGGAGGTCAGCCCCAGCATTTT
CDR3 protein: CASSPSGGGQPQHF

D gene: NA
J gene: TRBJ2-5
V gene: TRBV5-6
clone size: many
CDR3 DNA: TGTGCCAGCAGCTTGGTTTCGGGAGAGACCCAGTACTTC
CDR3 protein: CASSLVSGETQYF

D gene: NA
J gene: TRBJ1-1
V gene: TRBV7-2
clone size: NA
CDR3 DNA: TGTGCCAGCACCCGGCGGACTGAAGCTTTCTTT
CDR3 protein: CASTRRTEAFF

D gene: TRBD2
J gene: TRBJ2-2
V gene: TRBV27
clone size: NA
CDR3 DNA: TGTGCCAGCAGCTTTACACGGACTAGCGGGAGGAAAGGGGAGCTGTTTTTT
CDR3 protein: CASSFTRTSGRKGELFF

D gene: TRBD1
J gene: TRBJ2-3
V gene: TRBV5-1
clone size: NA
CDR3 DNA: TGCGCCAGCAGCTTGGTCCCCGCGACAGGGGGAAATACGCAGTATTTT
CDR3 protein: CASSLVPATGGNTQYF

D gene: NA
J gene: TRBJ1-6
V gene: TRBV20-1
clone size: few
CDR3 DNA: TGCAGTGCTAGTCAGGGTTGGTCTAATTCACCCCTCCACTTT
CDR3 protein: CSASQGWSNSPLHF